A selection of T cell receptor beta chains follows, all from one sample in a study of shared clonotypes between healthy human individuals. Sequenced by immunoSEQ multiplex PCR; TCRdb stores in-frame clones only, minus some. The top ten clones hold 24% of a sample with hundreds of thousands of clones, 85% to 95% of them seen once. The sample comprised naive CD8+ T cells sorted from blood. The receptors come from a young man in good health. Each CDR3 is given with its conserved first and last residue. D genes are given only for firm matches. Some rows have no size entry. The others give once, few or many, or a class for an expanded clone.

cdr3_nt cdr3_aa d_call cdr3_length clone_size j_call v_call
TGTGCCAGCAGCCCCCGACAGGGACACTACGAGCAGTACTTC CASSPRQGHYEQYF TRBD1 14 - TRBJ2-7 TRBV7-8
TGTGCCAGCAGTGACCGAGCGGGAGCAAACGAGCAGTACTTC CASSDRAGANEQYF TRBD2 14 - TRBJ2-7 TRBV14
TGTGCCAGCAGCCCTGTGACAACTAATGAAAAACTGTTTTTT CASSPVTTNEKLFF - 14 - TRBJ1-4 TRBV7-9
TGTGCCAGCAGCTCGATACAGGGAGAACCCGAGCAGTACTTC CASSSIQGEPEQYF - 14 - TRBJ2-7 TRBV7-9
TGCGCCAGCAGCCAAGAACTAGCGGTTACCTACGAGCAGTACTTC CASSQELAVTYEQYF TRBD2 15 - TRBJ2-7 TRBV4-1
TGTGCCAGCCGGGGGGTCGCGAACACCGGGGAGCTGTTTTTT CASRGVANTGELFF TRBD2 14 - TRBJ2-2 TRBV9
TGTGCCAGCAGACCCCGACAGGGGAGTGAGCAGTTCTTC CASRPRQGSEQFF TRBD1 13 - TRBJ2-1 TRBV28
TGTGCCAGCAGCTTGGGGCAGTACAATGAGCAGTTCTTC CASSLGQYNEQFF - 13 once TRBJ2-1 TRBV11-1
TGTGCCTGGAGTGTACCCCCAGCGCACACCGGGGAGCTGTTTTTT CAWSVPPAHTGELFF - 15 - TRBJ2-2 TRBV30
TGCGCCAGCAGCCAAGTTCAGACGGTCTACGAGCAGTACTTC CASSQVQTVYEQYF - 14 few TRBJ2-7 TRBV4-1
TGTGCCAGTAGTATAGGCTTCCGCCAGGGGCTCGCCTACGAGCAGTACTTC CASSIGFRQGLAYEQYF - 17 - TRBJ2-7 TRBV19
TGTGCCAGCAGCTTAGCCCCCGGGCACACGGCTTTCTTT CASSLAPGHTAFF - 13 - TRBJ1-1 TRBV7-8
TGTGCCAGCAGCGTAGAGGGGGGCTGGGAGACCCAGTACTTC CASSVEGGWETQYF - 14 - TRBJ2-5 TRBV9
TGTGCCAGCAGCCACCGTCAATTGGACTCTGGAAACACCATATATTTT CASSHRQLDSGNTIYF - 16 - TRBJ1-3 TRBV7-9
TGTGCCAGCAGCTTTACTAGCGGGGGGGATGAGCAGTTCTTC CASSFTSGGDEQFF TRBD2 14 once TRBJ2-1 TRBV7-9
TGTGCCATCAATAGGGCTAGCGCCAGGGATGAGCAGTTCTTC CAINRASARDEQFF - 14 - TRBJ2-1 TRBV10-3
TGCAGCGCTGGGGTCAGCGGGAGCACCTACGAGCAGTACTTC CSAGVSGSTYEQYF TRBD2 14 - TRBJ2-7 TRBV29-1
TGTGCCAGTAGTACCGGGACTAGCGGGAGGGACGAGCAGTACTTC CASSTGTSGRDEQYF TRBD2 15 - TRBJ2-7 TRBV19
TGTGCCAGCAGCTTACTAAGGGAAGTCTTATTAGAGACCCAGTACTTC CASSLLREVLLETQYF - 16 - TRBJ2-5 TRBV7-9
TGTGCCAGCAGCTTATGGACAGGGCAAGAGCAGTACTTC CASSLWTGQEQYF TRBD1 13 - TRBJ2-7 TRBV7-6
TGTGCCAGCAGCGGGGGACTAGAGGTGGGCGAGCAGTACTTC CASSGGLEVGEQYF TRBD2 14 - TRBJ2-7 TRBV5-5
TGTGCCAGCAGCCAACTAGTAGCAGAGACCCAGTACTTC CASSQLVAETQYF - 13 once TRBJ2-5 TRBV6-6
TGTGCCAGCAGCAGCGTCCCAACCGTCACTAGCGGGAATCACTACAATGAGCAGTTCTTC CASSSVPTVTSGNHYNEQFF TRBD2 20 few TRBJ2-1 TRBV2
TGTGCCAGCAGCTTGGCAGGGGTAGGGCTTGGGAACGAGCAGTACTTC CASSLAGVGLGNEQYF - 16 - TRBJ2-7 TRBV5-5
TGTGCCAGCAGTGAGGGGACTAGCGGGGCGACCCAGTACTTC CASSEGTSGATQYF TRBD2 14 - TRBJ2-5 TRBV2
TGTGCCAGCAGCCCTCCAAATCGGGACAATGAGCAGTTCTTC CASSPPNRDNEQFF - 14 few TRBJ2-1 TRBV11-3
TGTGCCAGCAGCCCGAACAGGGATGAAAAACTGTTTTTT CASSPNRDEKLFF - 13 - TRBJ1-4 TRBV11-3
TGTGCTAGCAGCCCGAGGACTAGCGCTCAAGAGACCCAGTACTTC CASSPRTSAQETQYF TRBD2 15 once TRBJ2-5 TRBV7-7
TGTGCCAGCAGTTTATCTCGATCGAATGGCTACACCTTC CASSLSRSNGYTF - 13 - TRBJ1-2 TRBV27
TGCGCCAGCAGCTTGGTACTAGACTCCTACAATGAGCAGTTCTTC CASSLVLDSYNEQFF - 15 - TRBJ2-1 TRBV5-1
TGTGCCAGCAGTACCTCCGGGACAGGGATCCATGAGCAGTTCTTC CASSTSGTGIHEQFF TRBD1 15 - TRBJ2-1 TRBV6-6
TGTGCCAGCAGCGCATTCAGCGGGAGAGATGAGCAGTTCTTC CASSAFSGRDEQFF TRBD2 14 - TRBJ2-1 TRBV7-3
TGTGCCAGCAGCTTTCCCGGGACTAGCGCCGGGGAGCTGTTTTTT CASSFPGTSAGELFF TRBD2 15 - TRBJ2-2 TRBV7-8
TGTGCCAGTAGTATAGATGGCAGTGAATACTATGGCTACACCTTC CASSIDGSEYYGYTF - 15 - TRBJ1-2 TRBV19
TGTGCCAGCAGTGTGGGTGTTGACAGGCCCGGCGCTTTCTTT CASSVGVDRPGAFF - 14 - TRBJ1-1 TRBV6-5
TGTGCCAGCAGCGTAGCGGGGGTGGGCGAAGCTTTCTTT CASSVAGVGEAFF - 13 - TRBJ1-1 TRBV9
TGTGCCAGCACGCTACTGAACACCGGGGAGCTGTTTTTT CASTLLNTGELFF - 13 - TRBJ2-2 TRBV6-1
TGCAGCGTTGACGGACTAGCGGGAGACGGAGATACGCAGTATTTT CSVDGLAGDGDTQYF TRBD2 15 - TRBJ2-3 TRBV29-1
TGTGCCAGCAGTGAAATAACTAGGGGGGCCTACGAGCAGTACTTC CASSEITRGAYEQYF - 15 - TRBJ2-7 TRBV6-1
TGCGCCAGCAGCCTCAGACTAGCGGCCAAAAACATTCAGTACTTC CASSLRLAAKNIQYF TRBD2 15 - TRBJ2-4 TRBV4-1
TGTGCCACCAACCCTGAGGCAGGGGGCAACAATGAGCAGTTCTTC CATNPEAGGNNEQFF TRBD1 15 - TRBJ2-1 TRBV6-5
TGCGCCACCAGGATGGGGACAGGGAGGGACGAGCAGTACTTC CATRMGTGRDEQYF TRBD1 14 - TRBJ2-7 TRBV5-1
TGTGCCAGCAGCTTAAGGGGTAACACTGAAGCTTTCTTT CASSLRGNTEAFF - 13 - TRBJ1-1 TRBV7-6
TGTGCCAGCTGGAGAACTAGCGGGAGTCTGGGCACCGGGGAGCTGTTTTTT CASWRTSGSLGTGELFF TRBD2 17 - TRBJ2-2 TRBV25-1
TGCGCCAGCAGTCCTGGCCCGGCGAACACCGGGGAGCTGTTTTTT CASSPGPANTGELFF - 15 - TRBJ2-2 TRBV5-1
TGCAGCGTGGGGAGGGTTGGACAGACCCAGTACTTC CSVGRVGQTQYF TRBD2 12 - TRBJ2-5 TRBV29-1
TGTGCCAGCAACATCCCGGGGTTTAGCAATCAGCCCCAGCATTTT CASNIPGFSNQPQHF - 15 - TRBJ1-5 TRBV28
TGTGCCAGCAGCCTCGAGGGCTCGGACAGGGGAACCGGGGAGCTGTTTTTT CASSLEGSDRGTGELFF TRBD1 17 once TRBJ2-2 TRBV2
TGTGCCTGGAGTGGGGGCCACGCTCTGAACACCGGGGAGCTGTTTTTT CAWSGGHALNTGELFF - 16 - TRBJ2-2 TRBV30
TGTGCCAGCAGCCCCAAGTGGGGTTCTGAAGCTTTCTTT CASSPKWGSEAFF - 13 - TRBJ1-1 TRBV6-6